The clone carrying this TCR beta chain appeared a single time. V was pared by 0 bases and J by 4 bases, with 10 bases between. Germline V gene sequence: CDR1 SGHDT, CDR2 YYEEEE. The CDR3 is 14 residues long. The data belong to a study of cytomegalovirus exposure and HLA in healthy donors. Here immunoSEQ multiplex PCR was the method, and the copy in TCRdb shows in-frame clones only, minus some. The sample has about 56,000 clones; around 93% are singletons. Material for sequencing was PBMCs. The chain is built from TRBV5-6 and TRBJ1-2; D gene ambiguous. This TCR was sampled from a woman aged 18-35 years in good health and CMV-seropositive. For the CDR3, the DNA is TGTGCCAGCAGCTTGGACGCAACGAGCTATGGCTACACCTTC. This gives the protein CASSLDATSYGYTF.